This T cell receptor beta chain stems from a study of T cell responses to AZD1222 COVID-19 vaccine. Study-wide findings and caveats: Unmutated variant regions are reportedly targeted by nearly half of spike-specific TCRs. A mostly white British donor set with more females was recruited, and clonal diversity was possibly underestimated.

TCRdb's copy holds only in-frame clones and misses some; the assay was immunoSEQ multiplex PCR. The sample has 150,000 to 200,000 clones, about 87% seen once; the top ten hold 2.7%. In regard to this clone: Its antigen remains unidentified.

The germline V and J ends were trimmed by 0 bases and 3 bases, with 8 bases remaining between them. Germline V gene data show CDR1 as SGDLS and CDR2 as YYNGEE. There are 14 residues in the CDR3. This sample comprised peripheral blood, obtained on day 0 of MenACWY control vaccination. V is TRBV9 and J is TRBJ2-3; D unclear. The sequence came from an adult in good health. The CDR3 spells CASSVGLGTDTQYF. CDR3 coding DNA: TGTGCCAGCAGCGTAGGATTGGGAACAGATACGCAGTATTTT.